Listed here is a single T cell receptor beta chain. Antigen unknown. Regarding time point: blood 2 weeks post-SBRT. Treatment indicated: 15 Gy SBRT to primary tumor, nephrectomy 4 weeks later. Sequenced by immunoSEQ multiplex PCR; TCRdb stores in-frame clones only, minus some. The sample holds 160,000 or so clones, around 90% seen once. These data are taken from a study of radiation and T cells in renal cell carcinoma. Study-level information: Nephrectomy followed 15 Gy stereotactic body radiation by 4 weeks. Regarding the study as a whole: Top tumor clonotypes rose in blood 2 weeks post-radiation, then contracted.

V trimming: 4 bases; J trimming: 5 bases; junction bases outside the gene matches: 8. This CDR3 region has 16 residues. Germline loops: CDR1 SGHRS, CDR2 YFSETQ. V gene TRBV5-1 combines with J gene TRBJ2-1; 11 positions match TRBD2. Material: blood, obtained from a patient whose treatment included radiotherapy and nephrectomy. The TCR originated in a woman aged 45 to 65 with renal cell carcinoma. CDR3 DNA sequence: TGCGCCAGCAGCACCCGACTAGCGGGGAAGGACAATGAGCAGTTCTTC. This encodes CASSTRLAGKDNEQFF. Full variable domain (missing parts from reference TRBV5-1 and TRBJ2-1): KAGVTQTPRYLIKTRGQQVTLSCSPISGHRSVSWYQQTPGQGLQFLFEYFSETQRNKGNFPGRFSGRQFSNSRSEMNVSTLELGDSALYLCASSTRLAGKDNEQFFGPGTRLTVL.